Below are 10 T cell receptor beta chains sequenced from a single sample in a study of blood T cell repertoires in COVID-19. Libraries were prepared by immunoSEQ multiplex PCR; TCRdb keeps only in-frame clonotypes and omits some of them. The sample shows fewer than 120,000 clones, around four fifths of them seen only once. The sequencing sample was made of peripheral blood. All receptors come from a woman aged 60-75 years with acute or convalescent COVID-19.

This clone was seen a handful of times. V is TRBV24-1 and J is TRBJ2-7, with 7 bases aligning to TRBD1. Germline assignment: CDR1 KGHDR and CDR2 SFDVKD. This CDR3 has 12 residues. V was pared by 6 bases and J by 12 bases, with 10 bases of the junction left unmatched. The CDR3 DNA follows: TGTGCCACCAGTACCAACAGGGGAAGCTTGTACTTC. It specifies CATSTNRGSLYF.

This clone came up once. The chain uses TRBV19 and TRBJ1-2, with D uncertain. The germline V gene encodes CDR1 LNHDA and CDR2 SQIVND (reference sequence). This CDR3 spans 14 amino acids. Deletions cut 1 base from V and 1 base from J, with 7 bases between. CDR3 nucleotide sequence: TGTGCCAGTAGTATAGTTAACGGTAACTATGGCTACACCTTC. This codes for CASSIVNGNYGYTF.

The chain employs TRBV5-4 and TRBJ2-5; D perhaps matches TRBD1 (5 bases). CDR1 and CDR2 (germline): SGHNT, YYREEE (reference sequence). The CDR3 consists of 13 residues. Trimming removed 2 bases at V and 5 bases at J, with 10 bases between. The DNA of the CDR3 is TGTGCCAGCAGCTTAGGGGCGGAGGAGACCCAGTACTTC. As protein: CASSLGAEETQYF. Complete variable domain (other parts from reference TRBV5-4 and TRBJ2-5): ETGVTQSPTHLIKTRGQQVTLRCSSQSGHNTVSWYQQALGQGPQFIFQYYREEENGRGNFPPRFSGLQFPNYSSELNVNALELDDSALYLCASSLGAEETQYFGPGTRLLVL.

This clone was seen only a few times. The chain recombines TRBV12-3 or TRBV12-4 with TRBJ1-4; TRBD1 matches at 8 bases. There are 12 residues in the CDR3. V shed 6 bases and J 8 bases; nucleotides not matched to a gene: 2. CDR3 bases: TGTGCCAGCAGCGACAGGGGAGAAAAACTGTTTTTT. It yields the protein CASSDRGEKLFF.

V and J are TRBV7-9 and TRBJ1-1; TRBD1 matches 8 bases. This CDR3 has 14 residues. V was clipped by 2 bases and J by 5 bases; unmatched bases: 4. Germline assignment: CDR1 SEHNR and CDR2 FQNEAQ (reference sequence). This chain's CDR3 is CASSLLTGGTEAFF. The CDR3 nucleotides are TGTGCCAGCAGCTTACTAACAGGGGGGACTGAAGCTTTCTTT.

The chain employs TRBV13 and TRBJ2-7; 10 bases align to TRBD1. This CDR3 comprises 16 residues. V was clipped by 5 bases and J by 4 bases; unmatched bases: 11. Germline loops: CDR1 PRHDT, CDR2 FYEKMQ (reference sequence). The CDR3 bases are TGTGCCAGCAGCCCAGCGGGACAGGGGTTACCTTACGAGCAGTACTTC. Translating gives CASSPAGQGLPYEQYF. Full variable domain (rest looked up from reference TRBV13 and TRBJ2-7): AAGVIQSPRHLIKEKRETATLKCYPIPRHDTVYWYQQGPGQDPQFLISFYEKMQSDKGSIPDRFSAQQFSDYHSELNMSSLELGDSALYFCASSPAGQGLPYEQYFGPGTRLTVT.

The chain joins TRBV2 to TRBJ2-5; possible D gene TRBD1, 6 bases. CDR1 SNHLY and CDR2 FYNNEI come from the germline V gene. The CDR3 extends over 16 amino acids. V was trimmed by 6 bases and J by 1 base, leaving 18 bases between them. CDR3 sequence: CASSTRDTESQETQYF. For the CDR3, the DNA is TGTGCCAGCAGCACCCGGGACACCGAATCCCAAGAGACCCAGTACTTC.

This sequence joins TRBV19 and TRBJ1-1, with TRBD1 identical over 7 bases. This CDR3 is built from 14 residues. Germline CDR1 is LNHDA and CDR2 is SQIVND (reference sequence). V gave up 4 bases and J gave up 5 bases; unmatched junction bases: 7. Here the CDR3 DNA reads TGTGCCAGTAGTACCGACAGGGTAGGAACTGAAGCTTTCTTT. Its protein product is CASSTDRVGTEAFF.

The CDR3 DNA follows: TGTGCCTGGAGTGTTAGCCGCGGGCCCCAGCATTTT. Protein: CAWSVSRGPQHF. The V gene is TRBV30, the J gene TRBJ1-5; D remains unclear. Per germline, CDR1 GTSNPN and CDR2 SVGIG (reference sequence). The CDR3 runs 12 residues. The V end was cut by 0 bases, the J end by 9 bases, with 9 bases between.

J is TRBJ1-4 and V is TRBV19; 8 nucleotides line up with TRBD1. This CDR3 is 15 amino acids long. Germline V gene data show CDR1 as LNHDA and CDR2 as SQIVND (reference sequence). V gave up 4 bases and J gave up 7 bases; unmatched junction bases: 8. The CDR3 reads CASSSYRGSAEKLFF. CDR3 nucleotides: TGTGCCAGTAGTAGCTACAGGGGGAGTGCTGAAAAACTGTTTTTT.